These 21 T cell receptor beta chains share one sample of origin, sequenced in a study of cytomegalovirus exposure and HLA in healthy donors. The PCR made use of 60 Vbeta and 13 Jbeta primers. The repertoire was sequenced with immunoSEQ multiplex PCR; TCRdb's copy has only in-frame clones and lacks some. The top ten clones hold 5.5% of a sample with around 130,000 clones, around 8.5% of them seen once. The specimen was PBMCs. The source of these receptors is a man aged 35-49 years in good health and CMV-seronegative.

This clone was found a few times. The chain is built from TRBV19 and TRBJ2-7, with a weak D call TRBD1 (6 bases). Germline-derived CDR1 and CDR2 are LNHDA and SQIVND (reference sequence). Trimming took 5 bases from V and 5 from J, leaving 16 bases between them. There are 14 residues in the CDR3. The CDR3 region is CASSPVTGYHEQYF. CDR3 coding DNA: TGTGCCAGTAGTCCTGTTACAGGGTACCACGAGCAGTACTTC.

V gene TRBV4-2 combines with J gene TRBJ2-2; TRBD2 matches at 11 bases. The CDR3 has 16 residues. CDR1 and CDR2 (germline): LGHNA, YNFKEQ. V trimming: 0 bases; J trimming: 6 bases; junction bases outside the gene matches: 3. The CDR3 loop reads CASSQDSGGAAGELFF. The CDR3 DNA follows: TGTGCCAGCAGCCAAGATAGCGGGGGGGCCGCCGGGGAGCTGTTTTTT.

A few counts support this clone. This chain uses TRBV11-2 with TRBJ1-6, with D possibly being TRBD1 (6 bases). CDR3 size: 13 residues. Per the germline V gene, CDR1 is SGHAT and CDR2 is FQNNGV. The ends were cut back, 3 bases at V and 7 bases at J, with 7 bases in the middle. CDR3 DNA: TGTGCCAGCAGCTTTAGGGGGAATTCACCCCTCCACTTT. This encodes CASSFRGNSPLHF.

The chain uses TRBV6-1 and TRBJ2-2; 7 bases align to TRBD1. The CDR3 consists of 14 residues. Germline CDR1 reads MNHNS; CDR2 reads SASEGT. With 5 bases clipped from V and 7 bases from J, the junction kept 7 bases outside the gene matches. CDR3 in amino acids: CASSLEGAIGELFF. In nucleotides, the CDR3 is TGTGCCAGCAGTTTAGAGGGGGCGATCGGGGAGCTGTTTTTT.

In its sample, this clone was seen a few times. J is TRBJ2-5 and V is TRBV25-1; D possibly corresponds to TRBD1 (5 bases). The ends were cut back, 5 bases at V and 6 bases at J, with 7 bases in the middle. This CDR3 is built from 11 residues. Germline CDR1 is MGHDK and CDR2 is SYGVNS. The CDR3 protein is CASSRGKTQYF. DNA of the CDR3: TGTGCCAGCAGTAGGGGAAAGACCCAGTACTTC. The whole variable domain, remainder taken from reference TRBV25-1 and TRBJ2-5, is EADIYQTPRYLVIGTGKKITLECSQTMGHDKMYWYQQDPGMELHLIHYSYGVNSTEKGDLSSESTVSRIRTEHFPLTLESARPSHTSQYLCASSRGKTQYFGPGTRLLVL.

V usage is TRBV27 and J usage is TRBJ2-7; 7 bases fit TRBD1. Per the germline V gene, CDR1 is MNHEY and CDR2 is SMNVEV (reference sequence). The CDR3 contains 14 residues. V shed 4 bases and J 0 bases; nucleotides not matched to a gene: 3. The CDR3 DNA follows: TGTGCCAGCAGTTACAGGGACAGCTCCTACGAGCAGTACTTC. Translation: CASSYRDSSYEQYF.

CDR3: CASSHRGGVEKLFF. CDR3 nucleotides: TGTGCCAGCAGCCATCGAGGGGGGGTTGAAAAACTGTTTTTT. The chain recombines TRBV7-6 with TRBJ1-4; D may be TRBD1 (6 bases). This CDR3 is 14 amino acids long. Germline CDR1 SGHVS, CDR2 FNYEAQ. V lost 5 bases, J lost 7 bases, and 14 bases lay in between. The whole variable domain, remainder taken from reference TRBV7-6 and TRBJ1-4, is GAGVSQSPRYKVTKRGQDVALRCDPISGHVSLYWYRQALGQGPEFLTYFNYEAQQDKSGLPNDRFSAERPEGSISTLTIQRTEQRDSAMYRCASSHRGGVEKLFFGSGTQLSVL.

The rearrangement links TRBV6-1 to TRBJ2-5, with 10 bases lining up with TRBD2. Per the germline V gene, CDR1 is MNHNS and CDR2 is SASEGT. This CDR3 comprises 13 residues. Trimming took 8 bases from V and 2 from J; bases not matched to a gene: 2. CDR3 DNA sequence: TGTGCCAGCCTAGCGGGGGCTCAAGAGACCCAGTACTTC. It is translated as CASLAGAQETQYF.

The chain is built from TRBV5-1 and TRBJ2-5, with 9 bases identical to TRBD1. TRBJ2-7 matches the DNA end more closely, so the J call is doubtful. Germline lookup yields CDR1 SGHRS and CDR2 YFSETQ. The CDR3 is 14 residues long. As DNA, the CDR3 is TGCGCCAGCAGCTTGCCGGGACAGGGTTACGAGCAGTACTTC. Translation gives CASSLPGQGYEQYF.

There are a few counts of this clone. The chain links TRBV6-5 to TRBJ2-3; 10 bases are a match to TRBD1. Losses at the gene ends were 6 bases for V and 6 bases for J; bases not matched to a gene: 6. CDR3 length equals 14 residues. Germline-derived CDR1 and CDR2 are MNHEY and SVGAGI. The CDR3 sequence: CASREDRGRDTQYF. The CDR3 region has the DNA TGTGCCAGCAGAGAGGACAGGGGGAGGGATACGCAGTATTTT.

Notes on this clone: One end of the junction fails to match germline, which may point to a read error. The chain joins TRBV4-1 to TRBJ1-5; possibly TRBD1 for D (6 bases). The germline V gene encodes CDR1 MGHRA and CDR2 YSYEKL. The CDR3 has 16 amino acids. CDR3 sequence: CASSKAQGLWNQHQHF. Written as DNA, the CDR3 is TGCGCCAGCAGCAAAGCGCAGGGGCTATGGAATCAGCACCAGCATTTT.

The J gene is TRBJ1-1, the V gene TRBV6-5, with TRBD1 identical over 10 bases. V trimming: 3 bases; J trimming: 2 bases; junction bases outside the gene matches: 3. This CDR3 comprises 15 residues. From germline, CDR1 is MNHEY and CDR2 SVGAGI. CDR3 sequence reads: CASSYLTGGNTEAFF. CDR3 DNA sequence: TGTGCCAGCAGTTATTTGACAGGGGGCAACACTGAAGCTTTCTTT.

The chain couples TRBV5-1 to TRBJ2-7, with 8 bases that match TRBD1. The J segment lost 9 bases and the V segment lost 4 bases, leaving 21 bases of the junction unmatched. CDR1 and CDR2 (germline): SGHRS, YFSETQ. This CDR3 contains 17 residues. DNA of the CDR3: TGCGCCAGCAGCCTTTCGACATCCGAAAGACAGGGGCTAAGGCAGTACTTC. It translates to CASSLSTSERQGLRQYF.

The chain has TRBV4-1 and TRBJ2-1, with 7 bases identical to TRBD2. V was pared by 3 bases and J by 6 bases, with 2 bases of the junction left unmatched. The length of the CDR3 is 13 residues. Germline lookup yields CDR1 MGHRA and CDR2 YSYEKL. This CDR3 is CASSHTSANEQFF. The CDR3 region has the DNA TGCGCCAGCAGCCATACTAGCGCCAATGAGCAGTTCTTC.

The chain couples TRBV28 to TRBJ1-4; D uncertain. Germline V gene lookup returns CDR1 MDHEN and CDR2 SYDVKM. The CDR3 loop spans 16 amino acids. The V and J ends lost 5 bases and 0 bases respectively, with 13 bases between them. The CDR3, as DNA: TGTGCCAGCAGTACTCCTGCGCCTCCAACTAATGAAAAACTGTTTTTT. The encoded protein is CASSTPAPPTNEKLFF.

The chain carries TRBV28 and TRBJ1-2; D is unresolved. Deletions cut 2 bases from V and 3 bases from J, with 7 bases between. In germline, CDR1 is MDHEN, CDR2 SYDVKM. The CDR3 is 13 residues long. CDR3 sequence: CASSLNTDYGYTF. CDR3 DNA: TGTGCCAGCAGTTTAAACACAGACTATGGCTACACCTTC.

V is TRBV9 and J is TRBJ1-5, with unresolved D. V lost 2 bases and J lost 1, with 10 bases in between. Germline V CDR1 and CDR2: SGDLS, YYNGEE. This CDR3 has 15 amino acids. CDR3 sequence reads: CASSVRPGSNQPQHF. For the CDR3, the DNA is TGTGCCAGCAGCGTTCGGCCGGGGAGCAATCAGCCCCAGCATTTT.

The chain joins TRBV11-3 to TRBJ2-3; 12 bases align to TRBD2. Trimming removed 5 bases from V and 6 bases from J; junction bases left unmatched: 12. CDR3 length: 17 residues. Germline V CDR1 and CDR2: SGHNT, YENEEA. The CDR3 loop reads CASSPRLAGDPLDTQYF. The DNA of the CDR3 is TGTGCCAGCAGCCCCCGACTAGCGGGGGACCCTCTGGATACGCAGTATTTT.

In this sample, this clone turned up a few times. CDR3 in amino acids: CASREQSSGNTIYF. In DNA, the CDR3 is TGTGCCAGTAGAGAACAGAGCTCTGGAAACACCATATATTTT. The V gene is TRBV19, the J gene TRBJ1-3; no firm D call. The germline V gene has CDR1 LNHDA and CDR2 SQIVND (reference sequence). With 6 bases removed from V and 0 bases from J, the gap between germline ends came to 9 bases. The CDR3 is made up of 14 amino acids.

The chain combines TRBV11-2 with TRBJ1-1; possible D gene TRBD1, 6 bases. The CDR3 has 14 amino acids. Germline CDR1 reads SGHAT; CDR2 reads FQNNGV. The V end was cut by 2 bases, the J end by 1 base, with 8 bases between. In DNA form, the CDR3 reads TGTGCCAGCAGCTTATACAGGGCGAACACTGAAGCTTTCTTT. Translated, it gives CASSLYRANTEAFF.

The table lists this clone with a few counts. The chain combines TRBV27 with TRBJ2-1; a possible D gene is TRBD2 (5 bases). The V and J ends lost 8 bases and 0 bases respectively, with 11 bases between them. This CDR3 is 14 amino acids long. Germline V lookup: CDR1 MNHEY, CDR2 SMNVEV (reference sequence). Here the CDR3 DNA reads TGTGCCAGCGGCCCGGGAAACTCCTACAATGAGCAGTTCTTC. Protein sequence: CASGPGNSYNEQFF.